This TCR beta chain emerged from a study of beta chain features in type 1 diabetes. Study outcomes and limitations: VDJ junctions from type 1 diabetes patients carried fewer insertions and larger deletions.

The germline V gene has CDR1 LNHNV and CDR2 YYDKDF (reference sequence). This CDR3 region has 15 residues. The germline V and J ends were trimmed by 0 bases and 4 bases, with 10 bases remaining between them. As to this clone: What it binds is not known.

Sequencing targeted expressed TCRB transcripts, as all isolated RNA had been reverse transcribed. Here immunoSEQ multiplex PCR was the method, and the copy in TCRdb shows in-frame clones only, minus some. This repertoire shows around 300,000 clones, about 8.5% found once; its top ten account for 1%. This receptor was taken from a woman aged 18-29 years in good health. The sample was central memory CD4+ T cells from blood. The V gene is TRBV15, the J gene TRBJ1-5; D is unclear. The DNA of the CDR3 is TGTGCCACCAGCAGAGAGGGTCGCTCTAATCAGCCCCAGCATTTT. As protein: CATSREGRSNQPQHF. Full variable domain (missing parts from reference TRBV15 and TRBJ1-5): DAMVIQNPRYQVTQFGKPVTLSCSQTLNHNVMYWYQQKSSQAPKLLFHYYDKDFNNEADTPDNFQSRRPNTSFCFLDIRSPGLGDTAMYLCATSREGRSNQPQHFGDGTRLSIL.